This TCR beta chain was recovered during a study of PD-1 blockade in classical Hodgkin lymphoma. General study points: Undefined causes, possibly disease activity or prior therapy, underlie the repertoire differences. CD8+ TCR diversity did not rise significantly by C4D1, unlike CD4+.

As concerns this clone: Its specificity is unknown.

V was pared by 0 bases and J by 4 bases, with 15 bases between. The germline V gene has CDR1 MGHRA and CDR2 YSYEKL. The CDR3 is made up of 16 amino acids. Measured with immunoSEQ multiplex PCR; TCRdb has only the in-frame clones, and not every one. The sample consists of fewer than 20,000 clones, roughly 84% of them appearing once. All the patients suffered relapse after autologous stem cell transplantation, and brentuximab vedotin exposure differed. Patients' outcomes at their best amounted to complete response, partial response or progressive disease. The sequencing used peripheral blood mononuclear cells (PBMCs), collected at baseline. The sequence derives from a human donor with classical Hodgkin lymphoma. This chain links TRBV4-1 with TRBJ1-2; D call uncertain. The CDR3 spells CASSQDIRRTSYGYTF. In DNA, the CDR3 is TGCGCCAGCAGCCAAGACATACGTCGGACTAGCTATGGCTACACCTTC.